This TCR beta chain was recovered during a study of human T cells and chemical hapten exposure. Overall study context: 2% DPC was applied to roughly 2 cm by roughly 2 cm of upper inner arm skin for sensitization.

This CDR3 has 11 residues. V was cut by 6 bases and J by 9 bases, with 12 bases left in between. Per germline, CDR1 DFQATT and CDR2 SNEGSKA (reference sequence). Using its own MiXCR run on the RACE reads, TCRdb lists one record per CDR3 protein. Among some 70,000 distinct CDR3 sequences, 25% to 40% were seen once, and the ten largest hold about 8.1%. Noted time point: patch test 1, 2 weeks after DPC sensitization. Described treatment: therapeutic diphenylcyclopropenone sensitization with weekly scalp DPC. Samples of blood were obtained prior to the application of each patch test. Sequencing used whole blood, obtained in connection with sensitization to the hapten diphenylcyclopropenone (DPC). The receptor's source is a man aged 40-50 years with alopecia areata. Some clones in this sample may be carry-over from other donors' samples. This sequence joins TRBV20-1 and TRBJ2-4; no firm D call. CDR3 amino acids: CSAPRSGIQYF. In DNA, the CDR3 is TGCAGTGCCCCCCGATCCGGCATTCAGTACTTC.